A selection of T cell receptor beta chains follows, all from one sample in a study of blood T cell repertoires in COVID-19. Only in-frame clones appear in the TCRdb table, and some are missing; sequencing was by immunoSEQ multiplex PCR. This repertoire shows 150,000 to 200,000 clones, around 84% found once; its top ten account for around 13%. The material sequenced was peripheral blood. The origin of the receptors is a woman in her 70s with COVID-19, enrolled during active disease. Each CDR3 is given with its conserved first and last residue. D genes are given only for firm matches. Rows give clone size only sometimes, using once, few, many, or a class for an expanded clone.

j_call: TRBJ1-1; d_call: NA; v_call: TRBV19; clone_size: NA; cdr3_aa: CASDSPRGLNTEAFF; cdr3_nt: TGTGCCAGTGACAGTCCACGCGGCCTGAACACTGAAGCTTTCTTT
j_call: TRBJ1-2; d_call: TRBD1; v_call: TRBV9; clone_size: few; cdr3_aa: CASSVSGQYYGYTF; cdr3_nt: TGTGCCAGCAGCGTATCGGGACAGTACTATGGCTACACCTTC
j_call: TRBJ1-1; d_call: NA; v_call: TRBV7-6; clone_size: NA; cdr3_aa: CASSLGANTEAFF; cdr3_nt: TGTGCCAGCAGCTTAGGGGCGAACACTGAAGCTTTCTTT
j_call: TRBJ2-2; d_call: TRBD2; v_call: TRBV29-1; clone_size: NA; cdr3_aa: CSVGPGGVSGELFF; cdr3_nt: TGCAGCGTTGGTCCGGGAGGGGTATCCGGGGAGCTGTTTTTT
j_call: TRBJ2-5; d_call: TRBD1; v_call: TRBV4-1; clone_size: NA; cdr3_aa: CASSQVEDRGETQYF; cdr3_nt: TGCGCCAGCAGCCAAGTAGAGGACAGGGGGGAGACCCAGTACTTC
j_call: TRBJ1-1; d_call: NA; v_call: TRBV7-2; clone_size: NA; cdr3_aa: CASSFGGNTEAFF; cdr3_nt: TGTGCCAGCAGCTTCGGTGGGAACACTGAAGCTTTCTTT
j_call: TRBJ1-2; d_call: NA; v_call: TRBV10-3; clone_size: NA; cdr3_aa: CAISEGGHRNYGYTF; cdr3_nt: TGTGCCATCAGTGAGGGTGGACATCGGAACTATGGCTACACCTTC
j_call: TRBJ1-1; d_call: NA; v_call: TRBV6-5; clone_size: NA; cdr3_aa: CASRAGLLATEAFF; cdr3_nt: TGTGCCAGCAGGGCGGGTCTCTTGGCCACTGAAGCTTTCTTT
j_call: TRBJ1-2; d_call: TRBD1; v_call: TRBV2; clone_size: once; cdr3_aa: CASSGQGAGGYTF; cdr3_nt: TGTGCCAGCAGTGGACAGGGGGCAGGCGGCTACACCTTC
j_call: TRBJ2-1; d_call: NA; v_call: TRBV30; clone_size: NA; cdr3_aa: CAWTLADEQFF; cdr3_nt: TGTGCCTGGACACTTGCCGATGAGCAGTTCTTC
j_call: TRBJ2-5; d_call: TRBD2; v_call: TRBV4-1; clone_size: NA; cdr3_aa: CASSRLGLAEETQYF; cdr3_nt: TGCGCCAGCAGCCGCTTGGGACTAGCGGAAGAGACCCAGTACTTC
j_call: TRBJ2-7; d_call: TRBD2; v_call: TRBV10-3; clone_size: NA; cdr3_aa: CAISGYEASGRIEQYF; cdr3_nt: TGTGCCATCAGTGGATATGAGGCTAGCGGGAGAATCGAGCAGTACTTC
j_call: TRBJ2-2; d_call: NA; v_call: TRBV10-3; clone_size: NA; cdr3_aa: CAISATSNTGELFF; cdr3_nt: TGTGCCATCAGTGCTACCTCGAACACCGGGGAGCTGTTTTTT
j_call: TRBJ1-2; d_call: TRBD1; v_call: TRBV6-5; clone_size: NA; cdr3_aa: CASSLGQKDGYTF; cdr3_nt: TGTGCCAGCAGCCTGGGACAGAAAGATGGCTACACCTTC
j_call: TRBJ1-6; d_call: NA; v_call: TRBV27; clone_size: NA; cdr3_aa: CASSLMGGRESPLHF; cdr3_nt: TGTGCCAGCAGTTTAATGGGGGGTAGAGAATCACCCCTCCACTTT
j_call: TRBJ2-1; d_call: TRBD2; v_call: TRBV11-2; clone_size: NA; cdr3_aa: CASSQAGGPGNEQFF; cdr3_nt: TGTGCCAGCAGCCAGGCGGGGGGGCCGGGGAATGAGCAGTTCTTC
j_call: TRBJ2-1; d_call: NA; v_call: TRBV7-6; clone_size: NA; cdr3_aa: CASSSQGGNEQFF; cdr3_nt: TGTGCCAGCAGCTCACAGGGCGGCAATGAGCAGTTCTTC
j_call: TRBJ1-4; d_call: NA; v_call: TRBV5-4; clone_size: NA; cdr3_aa: CASSLANGVNEKLFF; cdr3_nt: TGTGCCAGCAGCTTGGCCAATGGAGTTAATGAAAAACTGTTTTTT
j_call: TRBJ1-1; d_call: NA; v_call: TRBV6-5; clone_size: NA; cdr3_aa: CASSSGGLGNTEAFF; cdr3_nt: TGTGCCAGCAGCTCCGGGGGTCTGGGGAACACTGAAGCTTTCTTT
j_call: TRBJ2-1; d_call: NA; v_call: TRBV27; clone_size: NA; cdr3_aa: CASSSSGGYNEQFF; cdr3_nt: TGTGCCAGCAGTTCTTCAGGAGGCTACAATGAGCAGTTCTTC
j_call: TRBJ1-4; d_call: NA; v_call: TRBV5-1; clone_size: NA; cdr3_aa: CASRDQGGEKLFF; cdr3_nt: TGCGCCAGCAGGGACCAGGGCGGTGAAAAACTGTTTTTT
j_call: TRBJ2-5; d_call: NA; v_call: TRBV7-8; clone_size: NA; cdr3_aa: CASSLGQFETQYF; cdr3_nt: TGTGCCAGCAGCCTTGGACAGTTTGAGACCCAGTACTTC
j_call: TRBJ1-4; d_call: NA; v_call: TRBV6-5; clone_size: NA; cdr3_aa: CASKRTLNEKLFF; cdr3_nt: TGTGCCAGCAAGCGGACGCTCAATGAAAAACTGTTTTTT
j_call: TRBJ2-2; d_call: NA; v_call: TRBV2; clone_size: NA; cdr3_aa: CARGGPISSGELFF; cdr3_nt: TGTGCCAGGGGGGGACCCATTTCTTCCGGGGAGCTGTTTTTT
j_call: TRBJ1-3; d_call: NA; v_call: TRBV6-5; clone_size: few; cdr3_aa: CASREGYNSGNTIYF; cdr3_nt: TGTGCCAGCAGGGAGGGGTACAACTCTGGAAACACCATATATTTT
j_call: TRBJ1-2; d_call: TRBD1; v_call: TRBV12-3/TRBV12-4; clone_size: few; cdr3_aa: CASSFGQGGGYTF; cdr3_nt: TGTGCCAGCAGTTTTGGACAGGGTGGTGGCTACACCTTC
j_call: TRBJ2-2; d_call: TRBD2; v_call: TRBV28; clone_size: once; cdr3_aa: CASRSSGGWGTGELFF; cdr3_nt: TGTGCCAGCAGGAGTAGCGGGGGGTGGGGCACCGGGGAGCTGTTTTTT
j_call: TRBJ2-1; d_call: NA; v_call: TRBV19; clone_size: NA; cdr3_aa: CASSIVLASEQFF; cdr3_nt: TGTGCCAGTAGTATAGTATTAGCCTCTGAGCAGTTCTTC
j_call: TRBJ2-7; d_call: NA; v_call: TRBV28; clone_size: NA; cdr3_aa: CASSPIQGRYEQYF; cdr3_nt: TGTGCCAGCAGTCCAATACAGGGAAGGTACGAGCAGTACTTC
j_call: TRBJ2-1; d_call: TRBD1; v_call: TRBV18; clone_size: NA; cdr3_aa: CASSGTGRGNEQFF; cdr3_nt: TGTGCCAGCTCCGGGACAGGAAGGGGCAATGAGCAGTTCTTC
j_call: TRBJ1-1; d_call: NA; v_call: TRBV14; clone_size: NA; cdr3_aa: CASSQDLRSGAFF; cdr3_nt: TGTGCCAGCAGCCAAGATCTACGCTCCGGGGCTTTCTTT
j_call: TRBJ1-2; d_call: TRBD1; v_call: TRBV7-8; clone_size: NA; cdr3_aa: CASSSGTGSYGYTF; cdr3_nt: TGTGCCAGCAGCTCCGGGACAGGGAGCTATGGCTACACCTTC
j_call: TRBJ2-5; d_call: TRBD2; v_call: TRBV10-3; clone_size: NA; cdr3_aa: CATSTSSETQYF; cdr3_nt: TGTGCCACCTCGACTAGCTCTGAGACCCAGTACTTC
j_call: TRBJ1-2; d_call: TRBD1; v_call: TRBV18; clone_size: NA; cdr3_aa: CASSPGQGPRGYTF; cdr3_nt: TGTGCCAGCTCACCGGGACAGGGCCCTAGGGGCTACACCTTC
j_call: TRBJ2-5; d_call: TRBD1; v_call: TRBV6-1; clone_size: NA; cdr3_aa: CASSEGDSRETQYF; cdr3_nt: TGTGCCAGCAGTGAAGGGGACAGTCGAGAGACCCAGTACTTC
j_call: TRBJ1-1; d_call: TRBD1; v_call: TRBV10-3; clone_size: NA; cdr3_aa: CAIRGDREGTEAFF; cdr3_nt: TGTGCCATCAGGGGGGACAGGGAGGGCACTGAAGCTTTCTTT
j_call: TRBJ1-4; d_call: NA; v_call: TRBV5-5; clone_size: NA; cdr3_aa: CASSLGGRLTNEKLFF; cdr3_nt: TGTGCCAGCAGCTTGGGTGGGAGACTAACTAATGAAAAACTGTTTTTT
j_call: TRBJ1-6; d_call: NA; v_call: TRBV6-5; clone_size: NA; cdr3_aa: CASQARVRNSPLHF; cdr3_nt: TGTGCCAGTCAGGCGCGGGTCCGAAATTCACCCCTCCACTTT
j_call: TRBJ2-3; d_call: TRBD1; v_call: TRBV10-3; clone_size: NA; cdr3_aa: CAISGQGGTDTQYF; cdr3_nt: TGTGCCATCAGTGGACAGGGGGGCACAGATACGCAGTATTTT
j_call: TRBJ2-6; d_call: NA; v_call: TRBV2; clone_size: NA; cdr3_aa: CASRGVSGANVLTF; cdr3_nt: TGTGCCAGTCGAGGAGTTTCTGGGGCCAACGTCCTGACTTTC
j_call: TRBJ2-7; d_call: TRBD2; v_call: TRBV18; clone_size: NA; cdr3_aa: CASSPGLAGVQGFHEQYF; cdr3_nt: TGTGCCAGCTCCCCGGGACTAGCGGGAGTACAGGGCTTCCACGAGCAGTACTTC
j_call: TRBJ1-1; d_call: NA; v_call: TRBV7-9; clone_size: NA; cdr3_aa: CASSRLNTEAFF; cdr3_nt: TGTGCCAGCAGCCGGTTGAACACTGAAGCTTTCTTT
j_call: TRBJ1-1; d_call: TRBD1; v_call: TRBV19; clone_size: NA; cdr3_aa: CASSNRGPERTEAFF; cdr3_nt: TGTGCCAGTAGTAACAGGGGCCCTGAACGAACTGAAGCTTTCTTT
j_call: TRBJ1-1; d_call: NA; v_call: TRBV11-3; clone_size: NA; cdr3_aa: CACLGRIPEGTEAFF; cdr3_nt: TGTGCCTGCCTGGGCAGAATCCCGGAGGGCACTGAAGCTTTCTTT